This entry describes one T cell receptor beta chain. Compared with germline, one end of the junction differs, possibly owing to a read error. CDR3 length: 17 residues. The germline V gene has CDR1 PRHDT and CDR2 FYEKMQ (reference sequence). The table came from immunoSEQ multiplex PCR; TCRdb's copy has only in-frame clones and leaves some out. The table includes 270,000 or so clones, around nine tenths detected once. The sample belongs to a study of blood T cell repertoires in COVID-19. The chain recombines TRBV13 with TRBJ2-7; TRBD2 aligns across 11 bases. Sample: peripheral blood. The sequence derives from a man aged 35 to 55 with acute or convalescent COVID-19. The CDR3 nucleotides are TGTGCCAGCAGCCTAGGGGTGCAGACTAGCGGGGACTACGAGCAGTACTTC. Translating gives CASSLGVQTSGDYEQYF.